This T cell receptor beta chain was captured by sequencing in a study of primary melanoma T cells and metastatic recurrence. The CDR3 totals 17 residues. V shed 0 bases and J 0 bases; nucleotides not matched to a gene: 3. CDR1 and CDR2 (germline): SSHAT, FNYEAQ (reference sequence). Repertoires were generated with immunoSEQ multiplex PCR, while TCRdb's copy carries only in-frame clones and drops some. The table lists several hundred clones, 60% to 85% of them singletons, with just under 8.5% in the top ten. The sequencing input was melanoma tumor tissue. This chain uses TRBV7-7 with TRBJ2-1, with 9 nucleotides matching TRBD1. The sequence came from a human donor with melanoma. The CDR3: CASSLAQGASSYNEQFF. The CDR3 DNA reads as TGTGCCAGCAGCTTAGCACAGGGGGCGAGCTCCTACAATGAGCAGTTCTTC.